One and the same sample provided the 27 T cell receptor beta chains below, sequenced in a study of blood T cell repertoires in COVID-19. Sequenced by immunoSEQ multiplex PCR; TCRdb stores in-frame clones only, minus some. The table has roughly 380,000 clones, over 75% seen once; the top ten hold 1.5% to 1.9%. Sequencing was performed on peripheral blood. All receptors derive from a woman aged 40 to 49 with COVID-19, enrolled during active disease.

J is TRBJ2-2 and V is TRBV6-2 or TRBV6-3; 10 nucleotides match TRBD1. Trimming removed 2 bases from V and 5 bases from J; junction bases left unmatched: 8. This CDR3 has 17 residues. Germline CDR1 MNHEY, CDR2 SVGEGT. The CDR3 loop reads CASSYPTGGALTGELFF. The CDR3 DNA is TGTGCCAGCAGTTACCCGACAGGGGGCGCGTTGACCGGGGAGCTGTTTTTT.

V and J are TRBV14 and TRBJ2-1; TRBD2 matches at 8 bases. The germline gives CDR1 SGHDN, CDR2 FVKESK. The CDR3 has 16 residues. J lost 2 bases, V lost 1 base, and 4 bases had no gene match. The CDR3 coding sequence is TGTGCCAGCAGCCAAGGCACAGCGGGAGCCTACAATGAGCAGTTCTTC. Amino acids: CASSQGTAGAYNEQFF.

V and J are TRBV15 and TRBJ2-7; TRBD1 is a possible D gene (6 bases). The CDR3 contains 15 residues. V dropped 3 bases and J dropped 2 bases, with 14 bases sitting between them. Germline CDR1 and CDR2: LNHNV and YYDKDF (reference sequence). CDR3 in DNA: TGTGCCACCAGCAGCATAACCGGGACAACCTACGAGCAGTACTTC. Its protein is CATSSITGTTYEQYF.

The rearrangement links TRBV28 to TRBJ2-7; 9 bases agree with TRBD1. CDR3 length: 18 residues. Germline V lookup: CDR1 MDHEN, CDR2 SYDVKM. The trim removed 5 bases at V and 2 bases at J, leaving 16 bases unmatched. Written as DNA, the CDR3 is TGTGCCAGCAGTCGTCAACTCCTCCTACAGGGGGCCACCTACGAGCAGTACTTC. This gives the protein CASSRQLLLQGATYEQYF.

The chain carries TRBV7-9 and TRBJ2-1, with a tentative D call TRBD1 (7 bases). The V gene lost 3 bases and the J gene lost 0 bases, with 9 bases spanning the gap. Germline V CDR1 and CDR2: SEHNR, FQNEAQ (reference sequence). The CDR3 has 15 residues. In nucleotides, the CDR3 is TGTGCCAGCAGCTTCCAGGGGGGCTCCTACAATGAGCAGTTCTTC. It codes for CASSFQGGSYNEQFF. The whole variable domain, remainder taken from reference TRBV7-9 and TRBJ2-1, is DTGVSQNPRHKITKRGQNVTFRCDPISEHNRLYWYRQTLGQGPEFLTYFQNEAQLEKSRLLSDRFSAERPKGSFSTLEIQRTEQGDSAMYLCASSFQGGSYNEQFFGPGTRLTVL.

V gene TRBV7-2 combines with J gene TRBJ2-3, with TRBD2 matching 13 bases. This CDR3 comprises 17 residues. Germline trimming cut 2 bases from V and 4 bases from J; bases unmatched to any gene: 6. Germline V lookup: CDR1 SGHTA, CDR2 FQGNSA. For the CDR3, the DNA is TGTGCCAGCAGCTTACCGAGGACTAGCGGGGGCCCAGATACGCAGTATTTT. It translates to CASSLPRTSGGPDTQYF.

This clone occurred once. In DNA form, the CDR3 reads TGCGCCAGCAGCTTGGTGGGAATTGGACACGTTTCTTTTCCGCGGTTCTTC. Translated, it gives CASSLVGIGHVSFPRFF. The V and J genes are TRBV5-1 and TRBJ2-1; tentative D call: TRBD1 (5 bases). The CDR3 is made up of 17 amino acids. CDR1 is SGHRS and CDR2 is YFSETQ in the germline V gene. The V and J ends lost 0 bases and 15 bases respectively, with 28 bases between them.

V is TRBV6-4 and J is TRBJ2-3; 11 nucleotides match TRBD2. The CDR3 runs to 16 residues. V was clipped by 3 bases and J by 3 bases; unmatched bases: 5. Germline values: CDR1 MRHNA, CDR2 SNTAGT. This CDR3 is CASSEIGTSGTDTQYF. The CDR3 bases are TGTGCCAGCAGTGAAATTGGGACTAGCGGTACAGATACGCAGTATTTT.

The rearrangement uses TRBV13 and TRBJ1-4, with 9 bases lining up with TRBD1. This CDR3 spans 16 amino acids. CDR1 and CDR2 from the germline V gene are PRHDT and FYEKMQ (reference sequence). The J segment lost 8 bases and the V segment lost 5 bases, leaving 12 bases of the junction unmatched. In nucleotides, the CDR3 is TGTGCCAGCAGCCCACCTCGGACAGGGGTCACCGAAAAACTGTTTTTT. It yields the protein CASSPPRTGVTEKLFF.

J is TRBJ2-2 and V is TRBV3-1 (or the pseudogene TRBV3-2); D ambiguous. V was clipped by 4 bases and J by 4 bases, with 7 bases between them. Germline CDR1 and CDR2: LGHDT and YNNKEL (reference sequence). The CDR3 spans 13 residues. In DNA, the CDR3 is TGTGCCAGCAGCCGATACAGCACCGGGGAGCTGTTTTTT. Translation: CASSRYSTGELFF.

This chain uses TRBV7-2 with TRBJ2-5; 8 nucleotides line up with TRBD1. Losses at the gene ends were 5 bases for V and 4 bases for J; bases not matched to a gene: 12. The V gene's germline CDR1 is SGHTA and CDR2 FQGNSA. This CDR3 has 16 residues. Here the CDR3 DNA reads TGTGCCAGCAGCGCATTTCTGACAGGGGCGGCAGAGACCCAGTACTTC. This translates into CASSAFLTGAAETQYF.

The V call is TRBV7-9, the J call TRBJ1-4; D ambiguous. Trimming took 3 bases from V and 0 from J, leaving 11 bases between them. The germline V gene encodes CDR1 SEHNR and CDR2 FQNEAQ (reference sequence). The CDR3 totals 16 residues. This chain's CDR3 is CASSFRSVTTNEKLFF. DNA of the CDR3: TGTGCCAGCAGCTTTCGGTCCGTAACAACTAATGAAAAACTGTTTTTT.

This CDR3 reads CATSDSLAGETQYF. CDR3 DNA sequence: TGTGCCACCAGTGATTCTTTAGCGGGAGAGACCCAGTACTTC. The chain joins TRBV24-1 to TRBJ2-5, with 7 bases that match TRBD2. CDR3 length: 14 amino acids. In germline, CDR1 is KGHDR, CDR2 SFDVKD. With 2 bases clipped from V and 4 bases from J, the junction kept 3 bases outside the gene matches.

Turning to this clone: The same CDR3 is also encoded by other DNA sequences in this sample. The chain employs TRBV5-4 and TRBJ1-3, with D possibly TRBD1 on 6 matching bases. The germline V and J ends were trimmed by 2 bases and 4 bases, with 10 bases remaining between them. Germline V gene lookup returns CDR1 SGHNT and CDR2 YYREEE (reference sequence). The CDR3 consists of 14 residues. The CDR3 sequence is CASSFTGSGNTIYF. The CDR3 DNA reads TGTGCCAGCAGCTTTACAGGGTCAGGAAACACCATATATTTT.

The chain couples TRBV29-1 to TRBJ1-1; no clear D gene. CDR1 is SQVTM and CDR2 is ANQGSEA in the germline V gene. V was trimmed by 8 bases and J by 8 bases, leaving 21 bases between them. This CDR3 comprises 13 residues. In DNA, the CDR3 is TGCAGCACCACGAGGAGGGCTCTATCGGAAGCTTTCTTT. Translation gives CSTTRRALSEAFF.

This clone appeared once. This chain uses TRBV27 with TRBJ2-7, with TRBD2 matching over 9 bases. Unmatched junction bases numbered 11, after V lost 5 bases and J lost 3 bases. The germline V gene has CDR1 MNHEY and CDR2 SMNVEV (reference sequence). CDR3 length: 16 residues. The CDR3, as DNA: TGTGCCAGCAGTCCCACCTCGACTAGCGGATACTACGAGCAGTACTTC. Protein: CASSPTSTSGYYEQYF.

J is TRBJ2-1 and V is TRBV9; tentative D call: TRBD2 (6 bases). The CDR3 runs 15 residues. CDR1 is SGDLS, CDR2 YYNGEE, per germline. The V and J ends lost 2 bases and 0 bases respectively, with 9 bases between them. The CDR3 is CASSVASASYNEQFF. The CDR3, as DNA: TGTGCCAGCAGCGTGGCTAGCGCCTCCTACAATGAGCAGTTCTTC. Complete variable domain (other parts from reference TRBV9 and TRBJ2-1): DSGVTQTPKHLITATGQRVTLRCSPRSGDLSVYWYQQSLDQGLQFLIQYYNGEERAKGNILERFSAQQFPDLHSELNLSSLELGDSALYFCASSVASASYNEQFFGPGTRLTVL.

This chain uses TRBV15 with TRBJ2-3; TRBD1 aligns across 9 bases. This CDR3 has 15 amino acids. Germline loops: CDR1 LNHNV, CDR2 YYDKDF (reference sequence). After removal of 5 bases from V and 1 base from J, the junction contained 4 bases not matched to a gene. CDR3 amino acids: CATSAGQGGTDTQYF. CDR3 nucleotides: TGTGCCACCAGCGCGGGACAGGGAGGCACAGATACGCAGTATTTT.

The chain carries TRBV9 and TRBJ2-2, with 7 nucleotides matching TRBD1. Trimming removed 1 base from V and 0 bases from J; junction bases left unmatched: 0. The CDR3 extends over 15 amino acids. Germline V gives CDR1 SGDLS, CDR2 YYNGEE. CDR3 region: CASSVRGPNTGELFF. CDR3 sequence (DNA): TGTGCCAGCAGCGTAAGGGGGCCGAACACCGGGGAGCTGTTTTTT.

The gene calls are TRBV6-5 and TRBJ1-6; D call uncertain. Trimming removed 6 bases from V and 5 bases from J, with 14 bases in between. The germline CDR1 and CDR2 sequences are MNHEY and SVGAGI. This CDR3 has 15 residues. The CDR3 region has the DNA TGTGCCAGCAGCCCCTCCAGAGGTGATAATTCACCCCTCCACTTT. It encodes CASSPSRGDNSPLHF.

The chain combines TRBV5-4 with TRBJ2-1, with 10 positions matching TRBD2. V lost 0 bases and J lost 4; bases outside the gene matches: 1. Germline CDR1 and CDR2: SGHNT and YYREEE (reference sequence). This CDR3 has 15 amino acids. CDR3 sequence reads: CASSLATSGYNEQFF. Written as DNA, the CDR3 is TGTGCCAGCAGCTTGGCGACTAGCGGGTACAATGAGCAGTTCTTC.

The sample holds a few counts of this clone. CDR3 loop: CASSFGYPGISDEKLFF. The CDR3 nucleotides are TGTGCCAGCAGCTTCGGTTACCCGGGGATATCGGATGAAAAACTGTTTTTT. The V and J genes are TRBV7-2 and TRBJ1-4; D gene uncertain. The CDR3 consists of 17 residues. Trimming took 3 bases from V and 6 from J, leaving 20 bases between them. CDR1 is SGHTA and CDR2 is FQGNSA in the germline V gene.

This chain connects TRBV27 to TRBJ2-7; D perhaps matches TRBD2 (5 bases). This CDR3 contains 14 residues. Germline CDR1 MNHEY, CDR2 SMNVEV (reference sequence). Trimming removed 6 bases at V and 5 bases at J, with 17 bases between. The CDR3 DNA sequence: TGTGCCAGCAGCGTCCTTCGGGGATCGGACGAGCAGTACTTC. This codes for CASSVLRGSDEQYF.

V gene TRBV19 combines with J gene TRBJ1-3, with unresolved D. CDR3 length equals 13 residues. Germline CDR1 LNHDA, CDR2 SQIVND (reference sequence). V gave up 3 bases and J gave up 2 bases, with 5 bases separating them. The CDR3 region has the DNA TGTGCCAGTAGTATTGGCACTGGAAACACCATATATTTT. Amino acid sequence: CASSIGTGNTIYF.

The gene calls are TRBV27 and TRBJ1-1, with D maybe TRBD1 (5 bases). This CDR3 comprises 13 residues. Germline CDR1 MNHEY, CDR2 SMNVEV (reference sequence). Trimming removed 5 bases from V and 5 bases from J, with 12 bases in between. CDR3 protein: CASSGGWETEAFF. The CDR3 DNA sequence: TGTGCCAGCAGTGGGGGGTGGGAAACTGAAGCTTTCTTT.

The rearrangement joins TRBV5-1 to TRBJ1-3; the match to TRBD1 covers 11 bases. Germline V gene lookup returns CDR1 SGHRS and CDR2 YFSETQ. The CDR3 runs 17 residues. The J segment lost 2 bases and the V segment lost 4 bases, leaving 8 bases of the junction unmatched. CDR3: CASSPSPGQGAGNTIYF. CDR3 nucleotide sequence: TGCGCCAGCAGCCCTTCTCCGGGACAGGGGGCTGGAAACACCATATATTTT.

J is TRBJ1-1 and V is TRBV7-2; D is perhaps TRBD1 (5 bases). The V end was cut by 1 base, the J end by 0 bases, with 12 bases between. This CDR3 is 16 amino acids long. CDR1 is SGHTA, CDR2 FQGNSA, per germline. The chain's CDR3 is CASSLVPGVMNTEAFF. The CDR3 region has the DNA TGTGCCAGCAGCTTAGTACCGGGGGTAATGAACACTGAAGCTTTCTTT.